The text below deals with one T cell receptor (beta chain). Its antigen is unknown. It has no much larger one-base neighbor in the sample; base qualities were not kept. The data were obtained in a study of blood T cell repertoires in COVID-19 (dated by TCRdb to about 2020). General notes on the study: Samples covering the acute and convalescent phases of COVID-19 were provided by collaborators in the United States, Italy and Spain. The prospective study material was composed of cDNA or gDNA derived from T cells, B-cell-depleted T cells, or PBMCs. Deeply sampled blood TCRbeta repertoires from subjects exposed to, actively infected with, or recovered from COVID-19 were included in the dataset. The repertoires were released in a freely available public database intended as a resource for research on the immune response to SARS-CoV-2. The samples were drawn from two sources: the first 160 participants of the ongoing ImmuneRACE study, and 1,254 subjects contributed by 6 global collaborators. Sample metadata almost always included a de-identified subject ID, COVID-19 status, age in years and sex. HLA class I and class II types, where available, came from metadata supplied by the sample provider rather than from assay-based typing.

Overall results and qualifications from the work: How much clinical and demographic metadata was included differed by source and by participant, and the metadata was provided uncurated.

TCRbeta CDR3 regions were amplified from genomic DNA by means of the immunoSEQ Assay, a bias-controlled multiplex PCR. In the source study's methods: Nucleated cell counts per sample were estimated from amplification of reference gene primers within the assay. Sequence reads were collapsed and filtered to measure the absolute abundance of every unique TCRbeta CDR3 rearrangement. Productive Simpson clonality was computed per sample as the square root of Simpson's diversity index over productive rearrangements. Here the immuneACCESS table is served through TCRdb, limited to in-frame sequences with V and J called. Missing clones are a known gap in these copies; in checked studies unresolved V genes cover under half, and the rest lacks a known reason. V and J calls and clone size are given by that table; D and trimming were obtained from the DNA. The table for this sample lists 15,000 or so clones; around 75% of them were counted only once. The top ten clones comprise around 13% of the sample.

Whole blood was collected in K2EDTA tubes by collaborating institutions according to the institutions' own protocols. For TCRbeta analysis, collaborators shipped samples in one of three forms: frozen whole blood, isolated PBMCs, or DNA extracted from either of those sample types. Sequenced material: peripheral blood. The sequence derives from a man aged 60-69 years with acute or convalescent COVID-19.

CDR3 reads: CASSVHGTGEAFF. The nucleotides read TGTGCCAGCAGCGTGCACGGGACAGGGGAAGCTTTCTTT. The chain uses TRBV5-4 and TRBJ1-1, with 9 middle bases fitting TRBD1. For CDR1 and CDR2, the germline V gene (reference sequence) lists SGHNT and YYREEE. Including cysteine and phenylalanine, the CDR3 has 13 amino acids. The DNA shown is the 39-base CDR3, in frame from base 1. V lost 4 bases and J lost 8 bases, and the count of bases not matched to a germline gene is 6.